This T cell receptor beta chain derives from a study of blood T cell repertoires in COVID-19. Study details: There were acute and convalescent COVID-19 samples, and they came from the United States, Italy and Spain. Sources were T cells, B-cell-depleted T cells, or PBMCs; the material itself was cDNA or gDNA.

Per the authors' pipeline: The authors estimated nucleated cell counts from reference gene primer amplification. The table came from immunoSEQ multiplex PCR; TCRdb's copy has only in-frame clones and leaves some out. V, J and clone size derive from that table, while D and trimming were established from the DNA sequence. The sample includes hundreds of thousands of clones, approximately 80% of them seen just once. V lost 0 bases and J lost 0, with 17 bases in between. This CDR3 contains 18 residues. Germline V CDR1 and CDR2: MNHEY, SVGEGT. The sample comprised peripheral blood. The clonotype originates from a woman aged 80 or over with acute or convalescent COVID-19. The chain combines TRBV6-2 or TRBV6-3 with TRBJ1-1; D unresolved. CDR3 amino acids: CASSYSIAREAMNTEAFF. The CDR3 bases are TGTGCCAGCAGTTACTCGATAGCGCGAGAGGCTATGAACACTGAAGCTTTCTTT.